One and the same sample provided the 32 T cell receptor beta chains below, sequenced in a study of response to subunit inactivated influenza vaccine. TCRdb recomputed calls from the RT-PCR reads with MiXCR, one row per CDR3 protein. This table holds about 800,000 distinct CDR3 sequences, over 20% found once. The sequences come from PBMCs from blood, collected 5 to 6 days after vaccination. The receptors stem from a man over 45 who received an inactivated influenza vaccine.

This rearrangement joins TRBV2 to TRBJ2-1; 8 nucleotides match TRBD2. This CDR3 spans 17 amino acids. V lost 6 bases and J lost 3; bases outside the gene matches: 13. Germline V gives CDR1 SNHLY, CDR2 FYNNEI. The CDR3 loop is CASSPLRAGDLYNEQFF. CDR3 nucleotides: TGTGCCAGCAGCCCCCTTCGAGCGGGAGATCTCTACAATGAGCAGTTCTTC.

The count of this clonotype is one. The chain carries TRBV27 and TRBJ1-1; no definite D call. Trimming shortened V by 0 bases and J by 3 bases, and 8 bases separated the two germline ends. Germline V CDR1 and CDR2: MNHEY, SMNVEV (reference sequence). The CDR3 covers 14 residues. The CDR3 DNA reads as TGTGCCAGCAGTTTATCTCCCGTACACACTGAAGCTTTCTTT. Its translation: CASSLSPVHTEAFF.

V and J are TRBV29-1 and TRBJ2-2; D gene ambiguous. The CDR3 covers 11 residues. In germline, CDR1 is SQVTM, CDR2 ANQGSEA. Trimming removed 7 bases at V and 3 bases at J, with 6 bases between. Here the CDR3 reads CSAGHTGELFF. DNA for the CDR3: TGCAGCGCCGGCCACACCGGGGAGCTGTTTTTT.

This clonotype was detected ten times or more. The V call is TRBV11-2, the J call TRBJ2-7; 7 bases are shared with TRBD1. Trimming took 2 bases from V and 4 from J; bases not matched to a gene: 11. The CDR3 is made up of 16 amino acids. Germline values: CDR1 SGHAT, CDR2 FQNNGV. DNA for the CDR3: TGTGCCAGCAGCTTAACCTCCGACAGGGTTAAATACGAGCAGTACTTC. As protein: CASSLTSDRVKYEQYF.

V gene TRBV11-1 combines with J gene TRBJ1-1, with 10 bases lining up with TRBD1. Trimming removed 5 bases from V and 6 bases from J; junction bases left unmatched: 18. Germline V gives CDR1 SGHAT, CDR2 FQDESV (reference sequence). The CDR3 is 18 amino acids. CDR3 bases: TGTGCCAGCAGCCCGACGGCGAGGACAGGGGGGTACAGGGCTGAAGCTTTCTTT. Its protein is CASSPTARTGGYRAEAFF.

This clonotype has a single count. This sequence joins TRBV10-3 and TRBJ1-5, with a possible D match to TRBD1 (5 bases). The V end was cut by 6 bases, the J end by 3 bases, with 9 bases between. The CDR3 runs 13 residues. Germline V CDR1 and CDR2: ENHRY, SYGVKD. The CDR3 DNA reads as TGTGCCATCAGGCAGGGTACCAATCAGCCCCAGCATTTT. Translation gives CAIRQGTNQPQHF.

In its sample, this clonotype is large (0.1 to 1%). J is TRBJ2-7 and V is TRBV5-1; D is ambiguous. From germline, CDR1 is SGHRS and CDR2 YFSETQ. The CDR3 contains 10 residues. V was shortened by 7 bases and J by 1 base, with 3 bases between the two germline ends. The CDR3 sequence: CASGSYEQYF. The CDR3 nucleotides read TGCGCCAGCGGATCCTACGAGCAGTACTTC. The full variable domain, its missing parts supplied by reference TRBV5-1 and TRBJ2-7, is KAGVTQTPRYLIKTRGQQVTLSCSPISGHRSVSWYQQTPGQGLQFLFEYFSETQRNKGNFPGRFSGRQFSNSRSEMNVSTLELGDSALYLCASGSYEQYFGPGTRLTVT.

This clonotype was seen ten or more times. V and J are TRBV12-3 or TRBV12-4 and TRBJ2-1, with D perhaps TRBD1 (6 bases). The CDR3 sequence is 13 residues long. Trimming removed 6 bases at V and 6 bases at J, with 12 bases between. The chain's CDR3 is CASSTGMANEQFF. CDR3 in DNA: TGTGCCAGCAGCACAGGGATGGCCAATGAGCAGTTCTTC.

A few counts support this clonotype. The chain recombines TRBV20-1 with TRBJ2-3, with D unresolved. From germline, CDR1 is DFQATT and CDR2 SNEGSKA (reference sequence). There are 13 residues in the CDR3. Deletions cut 0 bases from V and 5 bases from J, with 9 bases between. In DNA form, the CDR3 reads TGCAGTGCTAGAGATAGGGTTGAAGATACGCAGTATTTT. Encoded protein: CSARDRVEDTQYF.

The CDR3 DNA sequence: TGTGCCAGCAGCTTATCAGGGACAGGGGCCCATGAGCAGTTCTTC. Translated: CASSLSGTGAHEQFF. The chain is built from TRBV7-2 and TRBJ2-1; 10 positions match TRBD1. Germline V gene data show CDR1 as SGHTA and CDR2 as FQGNSA. J gave up 8 bases and V 2 bases, and 6 bases lay outside the gene matches. This CDR3 is built from 15 residues.

Only a few counts were recorded for this clonotype. The chain links TRBV28 to TRBJ2-5; 12 bases are a match to TRBD2. Germline-derived CDR1 and CDR2 are MDHEN and SYDVKM. The ends lost 7 bases at V and 4 bases at J; junction bases unmatched: 7. The CDR3 is made up of 15 amino acids. The CDR3 DNA is TGTGCCAGCAATCCTAGCGGGAGGGCTCCAGAGACCCAGTACTTC. Translated, it gives CASNPSGRAPETQYF.

This clonotype has at least ten counts. The CDR3: CASSRVGEQYF. CDR3 coding DNA: TGTGCCAGCAGTCGTGTGGGCGAGCAGTACTTC. The gene calls are TRBV12-3 or TRBV12-4 and TRBJ2-7; no reliable D call. The CDR3 contains 11 residues. V was pared by 5 bases and J by 6 bases, with 8 bases between.

DNA of the CDR3: TGCGCCAGCAGCCAAGACACCAGTGGGGAGACCCAGTACTTC. Translating gives CASSQDTSGETQYF. This sequence joins TRBV4-3 and TRBJ2-5; no clear D gene. Trimming left V 0 bases short and J 5 bases short, with 10 bases between. Germline V gives CDR1 LGHNA, CDR2 YSLEER. The CDR3 runs to 14 residues.

Ten or more counts support this clonotype. The genes are TRBV7-2 and TRBJ2-3; the match to TRBD2 covers 7 bases. With 0 bases clipped from V and 2 bases from J, the junction kept 2 bases outside the gene matches. The CDR3 runs to 15 residues. Germline V CDR1 and CDR2: SGHTA, FQGNSA. This chain's CDR3 is CASSLAGTNTDTQYF. The CDR3 DNA is TGTGCCAGCAGCTTAGCGGGGACTAACACAGATACGCAGTATTTT.

The chain links TRBV9 to TRBJ2-3; 11 bases are a match to TRBD2. V dropped 3 bases and J dropped 6; count of bases not matched to a gene: 9. Germline V gene sequence: CDR1 SGDLS, CDR2 YYNGEE. This CDR3 spans 16 amino acids. CDR3 DNA: TGTGCCAGCAGCGCGGGACTAGCGGTTTCAAGGGATACGCAGTATTTT. This translates into CASSAGLAVSRDTQYF.

This clonotype was recorded a few times. The V and J genes are TRBV5-6 and TRBJ2-2, with 9 bases fitting TRBD2. The CDR3 is 14 amino acids. Losses at the gene ends were 4 bases for V and 4 bases for J; bases not matched to a gene: 2. Germline-derived CDR1 and CDR2 are SGHDT and YYEEEE. CDR3: CASSRSGGTGELFF. CDR3 coding DNA: TGTGCCAGCAGCCGTAGCGGGGGCACCGGGGAGCTGTTTTTT. Full variable domain (outside the CDR3, taken from reference TRBV5-6 and TRBJ2-2): DAGVTQSPTHLIKTRGQQVTLRCSPKSGHDTVSWYQQALGQGPQFIFQYYEEEERQRGNFPDRFSGHQFPNYSSELNVNALLLGDSALYLCASSRSGGTGELFFGEGSRLTVL.

This clonotype turned up a few times. The genes are TRBV4-1 and TRBJ1-1, with D possibly being TRBD1 (5 bases). Germline V gene lookup returns CDR1 MGHRA and CDR2 YSYEKL. V shed 1 base and J shed 3 bases, with 15 bases lying between them. The CDR3 length is 16 residues. CDR3: CASSQAGRGKDTEAFF. The CDR3 DNA reads TGCGCCAGCAGCCAAGCCGGGCGGGGCAAGGACACTGAAGCTTTCTTT.

This clonotype has more than one count but fewer than ten. This chain links TRBV5-1 with TRBJ2-3, with TRBD2 identical over 7 bases. J gave up 0 bases and V 0 bases, and 4 bases lay outside the gene matches. Germline V lookup: CDR1 SGHRS, CDR2 YFSETQ. The CDR3 loop spans 16 amino acids. CDR3: CASSLVTSSSTDTQYF. DNA of the CDR3: TGCGCCAGCAGCTTGGTGACTAGCAGTAGCACAGATACGCAGTATTTT.

The chain joins TRBV7-2 to TRBJ2-1; D gene unclear. Germline V gene lookup returns CDR1 SGHTA and CDR2 FQGNSA. V lost 2 bases to trimming and J lost 1 base, with 6 bases between them. The CDR3 spans 14 residues. CDR3 DNA sequence: TGTGCCAGCAGCTTACTAGTATCCTACAATGAGCAGTTCTTC. As protein: CASSLLVSYNEQFF.

This clonotype was picked up a small number of times. This chain links TRBV6-5 with TRBJ2-7, with 7 bases that match TRBD1. The CDR3 runs to 15 residues. Trimming cost V 0 bases and J 2 bases; bases outside gene matches: 4. Germline V gene lookup returns CDR1 MNHEY and CDR2 SVGAGI. CDR3 sequence reads: CASSYSGDSPYEQYF. The CDR3 bases are TGTGCCAGCAGTTACTCAGGGGACAGCCCCTACGAGCAGTACTTC.

The chain uses TRBV20-1 and TRBJ2-4, with D unresolved. The CDR3 covers 13 residues. The V gene's germline CDR1 is DFQATT and CDR2 SNEGSKA (reference sequence). Trimming stripped 0 bases from V and 7 bases from J, with 10 bases between. The CDR3 region is CSARDNTLNIQYF. The CDR3 region has the DNA TGCAGTGCTAGAGATAACACCCTCAACATTCAGTACTTC.

In this sample, this clonotype turned up a few times. V usage is TRBV4-3 and J usage is TRBJ2-7; D uncertain. The CDR3 totals 14 residues. CDR1 is LGHNA, CDR2 YSLEER, per germline. V was shortened by 1 base and J by 6 bases, with 13 bases between the two germline ends. The CDR3 sequence is CASSQGNRAGEQYF. CDR3 nucleotide sequence: TGCGCCAGCAGCCAAGGGAATAGGGCCGGCGAGCAGTACTTC.

The rearrangement joins TRBV6-5 to TRBJ1-6; no firm D call. The CDR3 length is 15 residues. Per the germline V gene, CDR1 is MNHEY and CDR2 is SVGAGI. Trimming shortened V by 0 bases and J by 7 bases, and 10 bases separated the two germline ends. The CDR3 protein is CASSYSIAGNSPLHF. CDR3 coding DNA: TGTGCCAGCAGTTACTCGATAGCGGGAAATTCACCCCTCCACTTT.

The V gene is TRBV4-2, the J gene TRBJ2-1; a possible D gene is TRBD2 (5 bases). CDR1 LGHNA and CDR2 YNFKEQ come from the germline V gene. This CDR3 comprises 15 residues. Trimming took off 0 bases at V and 5 bases at J, with 11 bases between the two ends. Written as DNA, the CDR3 is TGTGCCAGCAGCCAAGACTTAGCGCCAAACAATGAGCAGTTCTTC. It yields the protein CASSQDLAPNNEQFF.

This clonotype was seen at least ten times. For the CDR3, the DNA is TGCAGTCCCAACGGGAGCGGGGAGACCCAGTACTTC. Protein: CSPNGSGETQYF. This chain connects TRBV20-1 to TRBJ2-5; D may be TRBD2 (6 bases). Germline V gives CDR1 DFQATT, CDR2 SNEGSKA (reference sequence). V dropped 8 bases and J dropped 5 bases, with 15 bases sitting between them. This CDR3 has 12 residues.

The chain links TRBV7-2 to TRBJ2-3, with 7 bases aligning to TRBD2. The germline gives CDR1 SGHTA, CDR2 FQGNSA. The CDR3 has 14 residues. The J segment lost 6 bases and the V segment lost 3 bases, leaving 6 bases of the junction unmatched. The CDR3 DNA reads TGTGCCAGCAGCTTTGCGCGGGGGTATGATACGCAGTATTTT. Amino acids: CASSFARGYDTQYF. The variable domain in full, completed from reference TRBV7-2 and TRBJ2-3, reads GAGVSQSPSNKVTEKGKDVELRCDPISGHTALYWYRQSLGQGLEFLIYFQGNSAPDKSGLPSDRFSAERTGGSVSTLTIQRTQQEDSAVYLCASSFARGYDTQYFGPGTRLTVL.

The J gene is TRBJ2-7, the V gene TRBV7-9; 8 bases fit TRBD1. There are 13 residues in the CDR3. With V trimmed by 9 bases and J by 3 bases, 7 bases remained unmatched. Germline lookup yields CDR1 SEHNR and CDR2 FQNEAQ (reference sequence). The CDR3 here is CASTQGTGYEQYF. The DNA of the CDR3 is TGTGCCAGTACCCAGGGGACAGGCTACGAGCAGTACTTC.

The genes are TRBV6-2 or TRBV6-3 and TRBJ2-1; 10 bases align to TRBD2. The V segment lost 2 bases and the J segment 4 bases; nucleotides outside the gene matches: 8. The V gene's germline CDR1 is MNHEY and CDR2 SVGEGT. The CDR3 spans 17 residues. For the CDR3, the DNA is TGTGCCAGCAGTTACGAAAGACTAGCGGGTCAATACAATGAGCAGTTCTTC. This codes for CASSYERLAGQYNEQFF.

The rearrangement links TRBV20-1 to TRBJ2-3; 9 nucleotides align to TRBD2. This CDR3 has 15 residues. Trimming at V came to 4 bases and at J to 3 bases, leaving 8 bases not matched to a gene. Germline V gene lookup returns CDR1 DFQATT and CDR2 SNEGSKA (reference sequence). The CDR3 region has the DNA TGCAGTGCTAATCCAACTAGCGGGCGTACAGATACGCAGTATTTT. Residues: CSANPTSGRTDTQYF.

The chain couples TRBV24-1 to TRBJ2-3; TRBD2 matches 7 bases. This CDR3 is 15 amino acids long. With V trimmed by 3 bases and J by 6 bases, 8 bases remained unmatched. The germline CDR1 and CDR2 sequences are KGHDR and SFDVKD. The CDR3 DNA reads as TGTGCCACCAGTGATCGGGACTACCTGTGGGATACGCAGTATTTT. Protein: CATSDRDYLWDTQYF.

In this sample, this clonotype turned up a few times. The CDR3 is CASSLGGGEAFF. CDR3 in DNA: TGTGCCAGCAGTTTAGGGGGGGGTGAAGCTTTCTTT. V gene TRBV12-3 or TRBV12-4 combines with J gene TRBJ1-1; D perhaps matches TRBD1 (5 bases). The V and J ends lost 1 base and 7 bases respectively, with 7 bases between them. This CDR3 has 12 residues.

The chain carries TRBV29-1 and TRBJ2-7; D might be TRBD1 (5 bases). Germline values: CDR1 SQVTM, CDR2 ANQGSEA. This CDR3 region has 13 residues. Trimming pared 1 base from V and 6 bases from J, leaving 13 bases between. The DNA for the CDR3 is TGCAGCGTTGAAGGACAGAGAGCTAGCGAGCAGTACTTC. It is translated as CSVEGQRASEQYF.